The present TCR beta chain was sequenced within a study of blood T cell repertoires in COVID-19. Per the study methods: Amplification of reference gene primers provided the estimated nucleated cell counts. TCRdb's copy holds only in-frame clones and misses some; the assay was immunoSEQ multiplex PCR. The V and J calls and clone size were taken over from that table, and D and trimming were inferred from the DNA. The sample includes about 140,000 clones, approximately 86% of them seen just once. The CDR3 has 15 residues. Germline CDR1 is SGDLS and CDR2 is YYNGEE. V lost 0 bases and J lost 8; bases outside the gene matches: 10.

The rearrangement uses TRBV9 and TRBJ1-2; TRBD1 matches 7 bases. Material for sequencing was peripheral blood. This receptor was identified in a human donor in a cohort sampled during active COVID-19. The CDR3 DNA sequence: TGTGCCAGCAGCGTAGTTTCAACAGGGGATGTCGGCTACACCTTC. It specifies CASSVVSTGDVGYTF.